This T cell receptor (beta chain) emerged from a study of blood T cell repertoires in COVID-19. Study background: Collection of acute and convalescent COVID-19 samples took place in the United States, Italy and Spain. Nucleic acid was either cDNA or gDNA, and it came from T cells, B-cell-depleted T cells, or PBMCs.

As processed by the authors: Scientists estimated how many nucleated cells there were by amplifying reference gene primers. The protocol was immunoSEQ multiplex PCR, while the TCRdb copy is restricted to in-frame clones and leaves out a portion. V and J calls and clone size are those listed in that table; D and trimming were worked out from the DNA. Seen here are 130,000 to 150,000 clones, approximately 84% observed once, and the top ten hold approximately 2%. The clonotype originates from a woman aged 60-75 years with acute or convalescent COVID-19. What was sequenced was peripheral blood.

The CDR3 sequence: CASISGNEKLFF. The CDR3 DNA sequence: TGTGCCAGCATATCAGGGAATGAAAAACTGTTTTTT. This rearrangement joins TRBV28 to TRBJ1-4; possible D gene TRBD1, 5 bases. V was cut by 7 bases and J by 5 bases, with 8 bases left in between. The germline V gene has CDR1 MDHEN and CDR2 SYDVKM. The CDR3 length is 12 residues.